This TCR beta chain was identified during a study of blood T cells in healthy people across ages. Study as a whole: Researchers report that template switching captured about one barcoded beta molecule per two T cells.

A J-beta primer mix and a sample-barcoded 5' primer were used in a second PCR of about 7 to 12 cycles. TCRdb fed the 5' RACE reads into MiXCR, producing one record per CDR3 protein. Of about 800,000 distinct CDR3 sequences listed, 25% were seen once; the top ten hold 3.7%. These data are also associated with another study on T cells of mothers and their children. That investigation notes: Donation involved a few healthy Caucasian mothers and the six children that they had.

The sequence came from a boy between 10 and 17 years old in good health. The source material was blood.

This CDR3 is CSVGGQGAVYEQYF. Written as DNA, the CDR3 is TGCAGCGTTGGAGGACAGGGGGCGGTCTACGAGCAGTACTTC. This sequence joins TRBV29-1 and TRBJ2-5, with TRBD1 identical over 11 bases. Judging by the DNA end, TRBJ2-7 fits better; the J call may be wrong. Germline V gives CDR1 SQVTM, CDR2 ANQGSEA. CDR3 length equals 14 residues.